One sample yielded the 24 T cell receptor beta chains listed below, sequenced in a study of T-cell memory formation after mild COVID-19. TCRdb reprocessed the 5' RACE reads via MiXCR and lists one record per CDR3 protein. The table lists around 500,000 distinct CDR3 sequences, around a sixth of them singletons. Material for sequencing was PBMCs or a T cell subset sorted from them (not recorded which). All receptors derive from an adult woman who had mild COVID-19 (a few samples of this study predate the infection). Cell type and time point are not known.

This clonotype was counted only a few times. This CDR3 is CAISRDNMNTEAFF. The DNA for the CDR3 is TGTGCCATCAGCCGGGACAACATGAACACTGAAGCTTTCTTT. The chain links TRBV10-3 to TRBJ1-1, with D possibly matching TRBD1 (6 bases). The CDR3 is 14 residues long. CDR1 is ENHRY and CDR2 is SYGVKD in the germline V gene. Trimming pared 6 bases from V and 0 bases from J, leaving 11 bases between.

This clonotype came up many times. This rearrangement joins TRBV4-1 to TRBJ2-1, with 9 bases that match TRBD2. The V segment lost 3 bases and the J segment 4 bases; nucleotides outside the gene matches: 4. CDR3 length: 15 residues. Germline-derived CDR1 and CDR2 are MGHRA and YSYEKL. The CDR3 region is CASSQVAGEYNEQFF. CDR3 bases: TGCGCCAGCAGCCAGGTAGCGGGGGAGTACAATGAGCAGTTCTTC.

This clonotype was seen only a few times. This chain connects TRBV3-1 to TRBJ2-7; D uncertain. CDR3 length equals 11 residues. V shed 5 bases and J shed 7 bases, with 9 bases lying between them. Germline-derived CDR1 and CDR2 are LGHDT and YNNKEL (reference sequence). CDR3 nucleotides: TGTGCCAGCAGCACCGGGTGGGAGCAGTACTTC. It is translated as CASSTGWEQYF.

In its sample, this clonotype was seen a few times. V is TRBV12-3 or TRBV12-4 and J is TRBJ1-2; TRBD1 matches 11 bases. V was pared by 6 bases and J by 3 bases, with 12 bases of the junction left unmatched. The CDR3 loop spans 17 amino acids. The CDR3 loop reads CASSGGQGAGIYYGYTF. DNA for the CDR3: TGTGCCAGCAGCGGTGGACAGGGGGCGGGGATCTACTATGGCTACACCTTC.

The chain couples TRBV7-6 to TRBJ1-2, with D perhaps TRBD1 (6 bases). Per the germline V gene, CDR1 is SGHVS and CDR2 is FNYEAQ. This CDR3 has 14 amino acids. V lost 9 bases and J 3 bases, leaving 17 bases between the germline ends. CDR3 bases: TGTGCCAGTACCTCCGGGGGGGCAGACTATGGCTACACCTTC. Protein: CASTSGGADYGYTF.

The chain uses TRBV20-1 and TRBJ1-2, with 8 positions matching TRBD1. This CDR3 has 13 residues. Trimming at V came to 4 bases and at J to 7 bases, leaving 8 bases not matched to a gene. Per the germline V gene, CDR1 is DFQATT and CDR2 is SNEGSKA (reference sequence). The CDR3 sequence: CSAKIQGAGGYTF. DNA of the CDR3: TGCAGTGCTAAAATCCAGGGGGCGGGTGGCTACACCTTC.

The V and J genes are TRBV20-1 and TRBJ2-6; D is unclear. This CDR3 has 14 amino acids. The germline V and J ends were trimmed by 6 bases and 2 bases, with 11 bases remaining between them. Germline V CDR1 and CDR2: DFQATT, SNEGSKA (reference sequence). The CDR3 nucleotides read TGCAGTGCCAGCCCAGATCCTGGGGCCAACGTCCTGACTTTC. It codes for CSASPDPGANVLTF.

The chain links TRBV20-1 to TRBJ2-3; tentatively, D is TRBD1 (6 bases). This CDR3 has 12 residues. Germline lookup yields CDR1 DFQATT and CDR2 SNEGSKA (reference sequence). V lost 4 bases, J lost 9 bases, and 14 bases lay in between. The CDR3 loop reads CSAKIRGVTQYF. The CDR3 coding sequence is TGCAGTGCTAAAATCAGGGGCGTAACGCAGTATTTT.

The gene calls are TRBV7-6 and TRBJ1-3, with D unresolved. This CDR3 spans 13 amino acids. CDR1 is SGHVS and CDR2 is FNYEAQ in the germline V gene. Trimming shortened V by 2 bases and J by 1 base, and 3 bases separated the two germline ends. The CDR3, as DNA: TGTGCCAGCAGCTTACTTTCTGGAAACACCATATATTTT. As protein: CASSLLSGNTIYF.

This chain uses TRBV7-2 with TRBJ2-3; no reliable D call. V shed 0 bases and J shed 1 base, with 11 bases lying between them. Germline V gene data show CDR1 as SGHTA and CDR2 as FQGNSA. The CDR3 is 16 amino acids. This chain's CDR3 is CASSLAVSLGTDTQYF. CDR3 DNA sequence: TGTGCCAGCAGCTTAGCGGTATCTCTGGGCACAGATACGCAGTATTTT. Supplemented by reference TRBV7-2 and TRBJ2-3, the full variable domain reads GAGVSQSPSNKVTEKGKDVELRCDPISGHTALYWYRQSLGQGLEFLIYFQGNSAPDKSGLPSDRFSAERTGGSVSTLTIQRTQQEDSAVYLCASSLAVSLGTDTQYFGPGTRLTVL.

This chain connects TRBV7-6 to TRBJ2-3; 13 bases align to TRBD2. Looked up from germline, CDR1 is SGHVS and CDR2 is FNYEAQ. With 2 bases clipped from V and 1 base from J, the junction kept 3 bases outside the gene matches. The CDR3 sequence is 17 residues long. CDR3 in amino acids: CASSLTSGGAGTDTQYF. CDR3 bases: TGTGCCAGCAGCTTAACTAGCGGGGGGGCCGGCACAGATACGCAGTATTTT.

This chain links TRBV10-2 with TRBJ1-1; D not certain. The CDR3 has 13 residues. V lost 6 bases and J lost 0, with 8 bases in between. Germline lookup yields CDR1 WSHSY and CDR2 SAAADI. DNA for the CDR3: TGCGCCAGCAGAAAAGGGATGAACACTGAAGCTTTCTTT. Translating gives CASRKGMNTEAFF.

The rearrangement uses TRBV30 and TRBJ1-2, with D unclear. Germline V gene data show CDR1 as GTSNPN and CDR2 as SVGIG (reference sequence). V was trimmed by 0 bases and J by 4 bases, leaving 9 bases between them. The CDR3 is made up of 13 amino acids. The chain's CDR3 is CAWSVGRPYGYTF. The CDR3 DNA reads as TGTGCCTGGAGTGTAGGGAGACCCTATGGCTACACCTTC.

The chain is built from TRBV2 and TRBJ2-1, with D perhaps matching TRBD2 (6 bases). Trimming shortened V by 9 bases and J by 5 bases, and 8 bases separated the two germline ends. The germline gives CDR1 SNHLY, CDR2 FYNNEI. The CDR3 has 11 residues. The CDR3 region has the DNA TGTGCCAGGACTAGGCACAATGAGCAGTTCTTC. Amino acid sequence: CARTRHNEQFF.

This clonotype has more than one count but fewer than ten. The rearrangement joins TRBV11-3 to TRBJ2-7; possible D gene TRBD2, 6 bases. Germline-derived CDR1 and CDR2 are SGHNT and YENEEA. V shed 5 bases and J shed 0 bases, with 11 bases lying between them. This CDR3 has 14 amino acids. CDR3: CASSIASVSYEQYF. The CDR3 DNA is TGTGCCAGCAGCATCGCTAGCGTCTCCTACGAGCAGTACTTC.

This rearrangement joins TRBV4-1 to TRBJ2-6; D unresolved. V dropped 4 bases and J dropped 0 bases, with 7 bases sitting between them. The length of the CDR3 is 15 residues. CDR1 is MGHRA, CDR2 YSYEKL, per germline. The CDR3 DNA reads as TGCGCCAGCAGCCGAGACGGCTCTGGGGCCAACGTCCTGACTTTC. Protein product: CASSRDGSGANVLTF.

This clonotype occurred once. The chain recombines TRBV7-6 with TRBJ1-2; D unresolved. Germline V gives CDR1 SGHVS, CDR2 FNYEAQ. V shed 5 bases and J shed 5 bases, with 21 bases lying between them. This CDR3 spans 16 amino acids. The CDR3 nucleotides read TGTGCCAGCAGCCCGACCGGTGGACCTGGGCCATATGGCTACACCTTC. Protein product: CASSPTGGPGPYGYTF. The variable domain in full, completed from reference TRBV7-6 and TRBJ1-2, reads GAGVSQSPRYKVTKRGQDVALRCDPISGHVSLYWYRQALGQGPEFLTYFNYEAQQDKSGLPNDRFSAERPEGSISTLTIQRTEQRDSAMYRCASSPTGGPGPYGYTFGSGTRLTVV.

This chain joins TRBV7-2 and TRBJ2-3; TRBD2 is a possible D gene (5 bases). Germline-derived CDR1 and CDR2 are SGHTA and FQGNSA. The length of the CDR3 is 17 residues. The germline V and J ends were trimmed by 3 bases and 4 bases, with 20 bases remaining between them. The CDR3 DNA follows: TGTGCCAGCAGCTTTGAATCGGCCTCGAGGGTGGCAGATACGCAGTATTTT. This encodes CASSFESASRVADTQYF.

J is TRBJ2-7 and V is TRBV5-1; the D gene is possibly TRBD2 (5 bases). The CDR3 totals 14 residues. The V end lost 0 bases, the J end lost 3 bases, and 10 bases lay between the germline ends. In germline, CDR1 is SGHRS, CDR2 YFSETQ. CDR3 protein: CASSLGRGNYEQYF. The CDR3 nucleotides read TGCGCCAGCAGCTTGGGAAGAGGGAACTACGAGCAGTACTTC. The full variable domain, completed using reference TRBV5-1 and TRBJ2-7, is KAGVTQTPRYLIKTRGQQVTLSCSPISGHRSVSWYQQTPGQGLQFLFEYFSETQRNKGNFPGRFSGRQFSNSRSEMNVSTLELGDSALYLCASSLGRGNYEQYFGPGTRLTVT.

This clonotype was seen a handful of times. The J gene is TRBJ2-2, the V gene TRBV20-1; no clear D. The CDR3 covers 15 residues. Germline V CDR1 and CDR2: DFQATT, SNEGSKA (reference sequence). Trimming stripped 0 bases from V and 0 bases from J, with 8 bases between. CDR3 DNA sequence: TGCAGTGCTAGAGATCGCTCCGCGAACACCGGGGAGCTGTTTTTT. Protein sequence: CSARDRSANTGELFF.

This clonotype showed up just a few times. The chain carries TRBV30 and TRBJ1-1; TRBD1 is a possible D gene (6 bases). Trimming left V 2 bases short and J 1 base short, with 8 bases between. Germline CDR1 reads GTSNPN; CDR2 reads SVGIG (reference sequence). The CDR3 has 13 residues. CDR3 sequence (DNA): TGTGCCTGGAGTTTACAGGGGAACACTGAAGCTTTCTTT. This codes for CAWSLQGNTEAFF.

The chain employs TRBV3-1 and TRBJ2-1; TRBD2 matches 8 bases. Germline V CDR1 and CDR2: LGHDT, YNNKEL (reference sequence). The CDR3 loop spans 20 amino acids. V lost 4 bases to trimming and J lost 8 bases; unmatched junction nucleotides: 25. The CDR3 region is CASSRRTSRLGRGGIDEQFF. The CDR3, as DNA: TGTGCCAGCAGCCGACGGACATCTAGATTGGGTCGGGGGGGCATCGATGAGCAGTTCTTC.

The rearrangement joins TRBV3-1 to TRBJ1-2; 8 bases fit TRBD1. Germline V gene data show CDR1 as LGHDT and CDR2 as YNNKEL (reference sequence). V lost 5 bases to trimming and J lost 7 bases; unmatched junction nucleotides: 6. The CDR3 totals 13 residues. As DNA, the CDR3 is TGTGCCAGCAGCGCCAGGGGGCCGGGTGGCTACACCTTC. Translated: CASSARGPGGYTF.

The CDR3 DNA reads as TGTGCCAGCCGCAAACCGGGACATGCTACTGTGTACGAGCAGTACTTC. Protein product: CASRKPGHATVYEQYF. This chain joins TRBV27 and TRBJ2-7; maybe TRBD1 (6 bases). Per the germline V gene, CDR1 is MNHEY and CDR2 is SMNVEV (reference sequence). V shed 8 bases and J shed 4 bases, with 24 bases lying between them. The CDR3 is 16 amino acids.